Listed here are 27 T cell receptor beta chains from one sample, sequenced in a study of T cell responses to AZD1222 COVID-19 vaccine. Sequenced by immunoSEQ multiplex PCR; TCRdb stores in-frame clones only, minus some. The sample yields approximately 150,000 clones, 91% seen once. Specimen: peripheral blood, collected on day 0 of AZD1222 vaccination. The receptors stem from an adult in good health.

V is TRBV6-5 and J is TRBJ1-5; 8 bases map to TRBD1. The CDR3 consists of 14 residues. Germline values: CDR1 MNHEY, CDR2 SVGAGI. V trimming: 2 bases; J trimming: 4 bases; junction bases outside the gene matches: 1. The CDR3 DNA is TGTGCCAGCAGTTACAGGACAGGGAATCAGCCCCAGCATTTT. Protein sequence: CASSYRTGNQPQHF.

The chain employs TRBV5-8 and TRBJ2-7; D is undetermined. This CDR3 contains 15 residues. The germline V gene encodes CDR1 SGHTS and CDR2 YDEGEE. V was cut by 4 bases and J by 5 bases, with 19 bases left in between. The CDR3 region has the DNA TGTGCCAGCAGCCCGAAGACCCGGTTAATGGACGAGCAGTACTTC. Protein: CASSPKTRLMDEQYF.

The rearrangement uses TRBV6-5 and TRBJ1-2; a possible D gene is TRBD1 (5 bases). With 10 bases removed from V and 6 bases from J, the gap between germline ends came to 15 bases. The CDR3 sequence is 12 residues long. Germline V gene lookup returns CDR1 MNHEY and CDR2 SVGAGI. CDR3 residues: CAIEAGGHGYTF. Here the CDR3 DNA reads TGTGCCATCGAAGCGGGGGGTCATGGCTACACCTTC.

V and J are TRBV7-2 and TRBJ1-2; 7 bases match TRBD1. Unmatched junction bases numbered 5, after V lost 2 bases and J lost 8 bases. This CDR3 is built from 13 residues. The V gene's germline CDR1 is SGHTA and CDR2 FQGNSA. The CDR3, as DNA: TGTGCCAGCAGCTTAAGGGGGCAGGTGGGCTACACCTTC. This sequence encodes CASSLRGQVGYTF.

The chain joins TRBV2 to TRBJ2-1, with 12 nucleotides matching TRBD2. The CDR3 contains 14 residues. The V segment lost 3 bases and the J segment 6 bases; nucleotides outside the gene matches: 0. Germline V lookup: CDR1 SNHLY, CDR2 FYNNEI. CDR3 coding DNA: TGTGCCAGCAGTGAGACTAGCGGGAGCAATGAGCAGTTCTTC. This gives the protein CASSETSGSNEQFF.

CDR3 nucleotide sequence: TGCAGTGCTAGTTTCCCCCTCCGGGAGTATGGCTACACCTTC. It yields the protein CSASFPLREYGYTF. The rearrangement joins TRBV20-1 to TRBJ1-2; D unresolved. With 3 bases removed from V and 5 bases from J, the gap between germline ends came to 16 bases. This CDR3 region has 14 residues. The germline gives CDR1 DFQATT, CDR2 SNEGSKA (reference sequence).

The chain is built from TRBV28 and TRBJ1-4; tentative D call: TRBD1 (5 bases). Trimming cost V 6 bases and J 4 bases, with 18 bases left between them. CDR3 size: 16 residues. Germline values: CDR1 MDHEN, CDR2 SYDVKM. CDR3 coding DNA: TGTGCCAGCAGCCCAGTAACCAGGGACCTTAATGAAAAACTGTTTTTT. It encodes CASSPVTRDLNEKLFF. The full variable domain, completed using reference TRBV28 and TRBJ1-4, is DVKVTQSSRYLVKRTGEKVFLECVQDMDHENMFWYRQDPGLGLRLIYFSYDVKMKEKGDIPEGYSVSREKKERFSLILESASTNQTSMYLCASSPVTRDLNEKLFFGSGTQLSVL.

CDR3 loop: CSAQRNNEQFF. CDR3 coding DNA: TGCAGTGCTCAGCGGAACAATGAGCAGTTCTTC. The chain uses TRBV20-1 and TRBJ2-1, with D tentatively TRBD2 (5 bases). The CDR3 has 11 amino acids. V was shortened by 5 bases and J by 5 bases, with 7 bases between the two germline ends. Germline values: CDR1 DFQATT, CDR2 SNEGSKA (reference sequence).

This chain connects TRBV5-1 to TRBJ2-3; 14 bases agree with TRBD2. The CDR3 sequence is 16 residues long. V trimming: 4 bases; J trimming: 4 bases; junction bases outside the gene matches: 5. Germline-derived CDR1 and CDR2 are SGHRS and YFSETQ. CDR3 DNA sequence: TGCGCCAGCAGCGGGGGACTAGCGGGAGCCCCAGATACGCAGTATTTT. Translation gives CASSGGLAGAPDTQYF.

V is TRBV28 and J is TRBJ1-3; D is perhaps TRBD1 (5 bases). The CDR3 length is 16 residues. V dropped 4 bases and J dropped 0 bases, with 13 bases sitting between them. Germline V lookup: CDR1 MDHEN, CDR2 SYDVKM. The CDR3 spells CASSSGALSSGNTIYF. In DNA form, the CDR3 reads TGTGCCAGCAGTTCCGGGGCTTTGAGCTCTGGAAACACCATATATTTT.

V usage is TRBV28 and J usage is TRBJ1-1; D is undetermined. This CDR3 contains 15 residues. Germline V CDR1 and CDR2: MDHEN, SYDVKM. V shed 6 bases and J shed 1 base, with 15 bases lying between them. The CDR3 DNA follows: TGTGCCAGCAGCCAACGCCGATCCGGGAACACTGAAGCTTTCTTT. As protein: CASSQRRSGNTEAFF. Together with reference TRBV28 and TRBJ1-1, the CDR3 gives the full variable domain: DVKVTQSSRYLVKRTGEKVFLECVQDMDHENMFWYRQDPGLGLRLIYFSYDVKMKEKGDIPEGYSVSREKKERFSLILESASTNQTSMYLCASSQRRSGNTEAFFGQGTRLTVV.

This rearrangement joins TRBV7-6 to TRBJ2-7; 10 bases are shared with TRBD2. V was pared by 1 base and J by 5 bases, with 5 bases of the junction left unmatched. Germline CDR1 is SGHVS and CDR2 is FNYEAQ. The CDR3 consists of 15 residues. The CDR3 is CASSLGASGRNEQYF. As DNA, the CDR3 is TGTGCCAGCAGCTTAGGGGCTAGCGGGAGAAACGAGCAGTACTTC.

This clone was seen only once. The chain carries TRBV10-3 and TRBJ2-1, with a possible D match to TRBD2 (6 bases). V lost 3 bases and J 8 bases, leaving 14 bases between the germline ends. Germline CDR1 is ENHRY and CDR2 is SYGVKD. The CDR3 has 14 residues. CDR3 region: CAISDAGRGDEQFF. The CDR3 nucleotides are TGTGCCATCAGTGATGCGGGAAGGGGCGATGAGCAGTTCTTC.

Details on this clone: One end of the junction is discordant with germline, which a read error may explain. The chain uses TRBV2 and TRBJ2-1; possible D gene TRBD1, 6 bases. The CDR3 sequence is 14 residues long. The germline V gene encodes CDR1 SNHLY and CDR2 FYNNEI. The CDR3 loop is CASTLQGPYDEQFF. In nucleotides, the CDR3 is TGTGCCAGCACCTTACAGGGACCCTACGATGAGCAGTTCTTC.

The J gene is TRBJ2-1, the V gene TRBV19; the D gene is possibly TRBD2 (6 bases). This CDR3 region has 16 residues. Germline V gene lookup returns CDR1 LNHDA and CDR2 SQIVND (reference sequence). V gave up 1 base and J gave up 4 bases, with 14 bases separating them. CDR3 region: CASSIGLSGLYNEQFF. CDR3 sequence (DNA): TGTGCCAGTAGTATAGGCCTCAGCGGGCTGTACAATGAGCAGTTCTTC.

This chain joins TRBV29-1 and TRBJ1-2; TRBD1 is a possible D gene (6 bases). V was shortened by 3 bases and J by 4 bases, with 12 bases between the two germline ends. The CDR3 runs 13 residues. Germline CDR1 SQVTM, CDR2 ANQGSEA. The CDR3 spells CSVEGGFSYGYTF. CDR3 nucleotides: TGCAGCGTTGAGGGGGGCTTCAGCTATGGCTACACCTTC.

The genes are TRBV2 and TRBJ1-4; D gene ambiguous. CDR3 length: 13 amino acids. V was cut by 5 bases and J by 8 bases, with 12 bases left in between. Germline CDR1 reads SNHLY; CDR2 reads FYNNEI. The CDR3 sequence: CASSPQRNEKLFF. The DNA for the CDR3 is TGTGCCAGCAGTCCACAGAGAAACGAAAAACTGTTTTTT.

As for this clone: At one of its ends the junction is not consistent with the germline gene, which may arise from a read error. The chain links TRBV5-1 to TRBJ2-1; D is uncertain. The CDR3 has 15 amino acids. The germline V gene encodes CDR1 SGHRS and CDR2 YFSETQ. CDR3 residues: CASSFTGPSYNERFF. CDR3 bases: TGCGCCAGCAGCTTCACCGGCCCCTCCTACAATGAGCGGTTCTTC.

V and J are TRBV4-1 and TRBJ2-7; TRBD2 matches at 12 bases. The CDR3 loop spans 20 amino acids. Germline V CDR1 and CDR2: MGHRA, YSYEKL. Germline trimming cut 4 bases from V and 1 base from J; bases unmatched to any gene: 17. DNA for the CDR3: TGCGCCAGCAGCCCCTACGAAACTAGCGGGAGGTCCCCTATTTCCTACGAGCAGTACTTC. Translation: CASSPYETSGRSPISYEQYF.

This chain joins TRBV11-2 and TRBJ2-1; TRBD2 agrees at 8 bases. The V segment lost 7 bases and the J segment 2 bases; nucleotides outside the gene matches: 7. The CDR3 is 15 amino acids. Germline assignment: CDR1 SGHAT and CDR2 FQNNGV. The CDR3 loop is CASKTLAGPYNEQFF. The CDR3 nucleotides are TGTGCCAGCAAGACTCTAGCGGGCCCCTACAATGAGCAGTTCTTC.

V usage is TRBV28 and J usage is TRBJ1-1; D uncertain. V was shortened by 2 bases and J by 2 bases, with 15 bases between the two germline ends. Looked up from germline, CDR1 is MDHEN and CDR2 is SYDVKM. CDR3 length equals 16 residues. This CDR3 is CASSLTTWLGNTEAFF. CDR3 nucleotides: TGTGCCAGCAGTTTAACCACATGGCTTGGTAACACTGAAGCTTTCTTT.

The genes are TRBV11-3 and TRBJ2-3; 9 positions agree with TRBD2. There are 15 residues in the CDR3. Germline CDR1 reads SGHNT; CDR2 reads YENEEA. With 0 bases clipped from V and 4 bases from J, the junction kept 2 bases outside the gene matches. CDR3 sequence: CASSLDGGRADTQYF. The CDR3, as DNA: TGTGCCAGCAGCTTAGATGGCGGGAGGGCAGATACGCAGTATTTT.

The chain uses TRBV14 and TRBJ2-1; maybe TRBD2 (6 bases). Trimming took off 1 base at V and 3 bases at J, with 7 bases between the two ends. In germline, CDR1 is SGHDN, CDR2 FVKESK. This CDR3 is 14 amino acids long. The CDR3 region has the DNA TGTGCCAGCAGCCAAGCGCGGGGCTACAATGAGCAGTTCTTC. Encoded protein: CASSQARGYNEQFF.

This chain links TRBV10-2 with TRBJ2-3; 7 bases map to TRBD2. Germline CDR1 WSHSY, CDR2 SAAADI. J lost 0 bases, V lost 6 bases, and 15 bases had no gene match. CDR3 length equals 18 residues. Here the CDR3 reads CASSEPATSATSTDTQYF. DNA of the CDR3: TGCGCCAGCAGCGAACCAGCCACTAGCGCCACTAGCACAGATACGCAGTATTTT.

The genes are TRBV12-3 or TRBV12-4 and TRBJ1-2, with 7 bases lining up with TRBD1. The CDR3 runs to 13 residues. Trimming at V came to 3 bases and at J to 4 bases, leaving 2 bases not matched to a gene. The chain's CDR3 is CASSFRDSYGYTF. Here the CDR3 DNA reads TGTGCCAGCAGTTTCCGGGACAGCTATGGCTACACCTTC.

V is TRBV5-1 and J is TRBJ2-1, with D hard to call. Trimming cost V 6 bases and J 8 bases, with 15 bases left between them. CDR1 and CDR2 from the germline V gene are SGHRS and YFSETQ. The CDR3 is made up of 13 amino acids. CDR3 loop: CASKGDMGYEQFF. The CDR3 nucleotides are TGCGCCAGCAAAGGAGATATGGGCTATGAGCAGTTCTTC.

The chain has TRBV18 and TRBJ1-2, with D perhaps matching TRBD1 (6 bases). V was cut by 4 bases and J by 3 bases, with 15 bases left in between. CDR3 length: 15 amino acids. Germline CDR1 KGHSH, CDR2 LQKENI. The CDR3 DNA follows: TGTGCCAGCTCACGGGTCGGACAGCAGGACTATGGCTACACCTTC. It is translated as CASSRVGQQDYGYTF.